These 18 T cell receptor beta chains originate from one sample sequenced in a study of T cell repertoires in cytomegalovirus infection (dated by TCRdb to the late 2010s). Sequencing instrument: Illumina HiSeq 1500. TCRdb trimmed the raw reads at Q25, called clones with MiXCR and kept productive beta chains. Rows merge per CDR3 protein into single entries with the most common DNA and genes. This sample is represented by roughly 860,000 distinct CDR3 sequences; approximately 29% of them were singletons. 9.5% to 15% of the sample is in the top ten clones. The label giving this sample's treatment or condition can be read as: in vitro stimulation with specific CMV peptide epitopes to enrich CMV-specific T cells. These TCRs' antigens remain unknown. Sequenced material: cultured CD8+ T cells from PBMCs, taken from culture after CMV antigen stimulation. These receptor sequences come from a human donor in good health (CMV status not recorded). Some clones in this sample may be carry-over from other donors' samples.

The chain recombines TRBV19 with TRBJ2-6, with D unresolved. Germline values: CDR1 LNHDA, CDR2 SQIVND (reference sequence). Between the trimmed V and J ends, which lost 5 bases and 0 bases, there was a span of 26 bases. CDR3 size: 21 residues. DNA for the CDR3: TGTGCCAGTAGTTCCCGTAGGGCGACACGTAATCCAAGCTCTGGGGCCAACGTCCTGACTTTC. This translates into CASSSRRATRNPSSGANVLTF.

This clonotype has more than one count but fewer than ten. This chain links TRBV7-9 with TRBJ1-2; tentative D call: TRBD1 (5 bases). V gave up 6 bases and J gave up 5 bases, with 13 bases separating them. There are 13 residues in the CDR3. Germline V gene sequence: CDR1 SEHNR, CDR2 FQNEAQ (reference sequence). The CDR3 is CASSEGLGYGYTF. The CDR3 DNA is TGTGCCAGCAGTGAGGGGTTAGGGTATGGCTACACCTTC.

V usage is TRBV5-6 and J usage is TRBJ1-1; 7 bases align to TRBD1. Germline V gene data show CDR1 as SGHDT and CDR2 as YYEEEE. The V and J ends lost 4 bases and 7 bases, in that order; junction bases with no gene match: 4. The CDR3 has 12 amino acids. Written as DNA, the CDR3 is TGTGCCAGCAGCAGCCACAGGGGTGAAGCTTTCTTT. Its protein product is CASSSHRGEAFF.

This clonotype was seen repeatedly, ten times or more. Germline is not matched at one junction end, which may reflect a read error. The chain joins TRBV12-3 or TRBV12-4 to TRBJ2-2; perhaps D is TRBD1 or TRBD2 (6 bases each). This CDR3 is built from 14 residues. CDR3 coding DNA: TGTGCCAGCAGCTTAGGGGGGTTCACCGGGGAGCTGTTTTTT. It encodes CASSLGGFTGELFF.

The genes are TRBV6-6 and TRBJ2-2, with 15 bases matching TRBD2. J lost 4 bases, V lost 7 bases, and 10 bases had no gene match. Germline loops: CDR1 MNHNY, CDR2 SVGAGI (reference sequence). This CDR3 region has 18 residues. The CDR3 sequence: CASTDPGLAGGFTGELFF. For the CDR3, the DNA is TGTGCCAGCACCGACCCCGGACTAGCGGGGGGGTTCACCGGGGAGCTGTTTTTT.

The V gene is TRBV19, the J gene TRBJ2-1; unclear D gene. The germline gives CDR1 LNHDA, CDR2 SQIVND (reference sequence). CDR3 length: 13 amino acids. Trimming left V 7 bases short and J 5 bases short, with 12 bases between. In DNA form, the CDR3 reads TGTGCCAGTACTGAGGCAGGCGACAATGAGCAGTTCTTC. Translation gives CASTEAGDNEQFF.

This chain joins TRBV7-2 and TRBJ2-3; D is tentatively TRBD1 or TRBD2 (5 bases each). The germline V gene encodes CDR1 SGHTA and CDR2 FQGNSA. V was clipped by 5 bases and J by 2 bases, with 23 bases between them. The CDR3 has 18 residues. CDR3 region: CASSLPSGVGTFTDTQYF. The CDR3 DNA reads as TGTGCCAGCAGCCTCCCTTCCGGAGTCGGGACCTTCACAGATACGCAGTATTTT.

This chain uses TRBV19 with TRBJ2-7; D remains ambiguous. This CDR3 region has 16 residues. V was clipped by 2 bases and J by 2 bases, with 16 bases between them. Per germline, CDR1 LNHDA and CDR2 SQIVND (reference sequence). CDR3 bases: TGTGCCAGTAGTATAAGCCTTTCCTCCCTTACCTACGAGCAGTACTTC. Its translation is CASSISLSSLTYEQYF.

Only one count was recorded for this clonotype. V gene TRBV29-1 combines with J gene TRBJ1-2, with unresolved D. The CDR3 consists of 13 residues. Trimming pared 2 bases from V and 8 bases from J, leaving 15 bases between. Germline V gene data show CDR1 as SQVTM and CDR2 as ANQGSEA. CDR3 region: CSVEFEGQEGYTF. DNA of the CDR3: TGCAGCGTTGAATTCGAGGGTCAAGAGGGCTACACCTTC.

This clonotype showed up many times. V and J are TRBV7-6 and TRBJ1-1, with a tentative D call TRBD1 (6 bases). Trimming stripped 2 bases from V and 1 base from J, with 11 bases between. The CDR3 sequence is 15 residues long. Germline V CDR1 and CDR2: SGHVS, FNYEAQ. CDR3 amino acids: CASSLFQTGNTEAFF. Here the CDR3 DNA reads TGTGCCAGCAGCTTATTCCAGACAGGGAACACTGAAGCTTTCTTT.

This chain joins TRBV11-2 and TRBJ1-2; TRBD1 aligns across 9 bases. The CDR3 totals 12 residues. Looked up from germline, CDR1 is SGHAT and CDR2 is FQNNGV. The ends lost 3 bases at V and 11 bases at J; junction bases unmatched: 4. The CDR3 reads CASSLTGGGYTF. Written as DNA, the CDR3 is TGTGCCAGCAGCTTGACAGGGGGGGGGTACACCTTC.

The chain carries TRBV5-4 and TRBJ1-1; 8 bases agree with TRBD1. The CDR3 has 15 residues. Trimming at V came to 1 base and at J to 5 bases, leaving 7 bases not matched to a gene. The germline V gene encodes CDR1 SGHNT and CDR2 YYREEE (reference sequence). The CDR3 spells CASSLNQGAETEAFF. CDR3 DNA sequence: TGTGCCAGCAGCTTGAATCAGGGGGCGGAAACTGAAGCTTTCTTT.

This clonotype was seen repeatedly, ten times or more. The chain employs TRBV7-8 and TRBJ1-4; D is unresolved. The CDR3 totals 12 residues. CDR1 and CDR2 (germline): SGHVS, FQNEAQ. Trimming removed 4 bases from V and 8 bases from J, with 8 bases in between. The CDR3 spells CASSSGLEKLFF. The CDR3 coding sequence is TGTGCCAGCAGCTCGGGGTTGGAAAAACTGTTTTTT.

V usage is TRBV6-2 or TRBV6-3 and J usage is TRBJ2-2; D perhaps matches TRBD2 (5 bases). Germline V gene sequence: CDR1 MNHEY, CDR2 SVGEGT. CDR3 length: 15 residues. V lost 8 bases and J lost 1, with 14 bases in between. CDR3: CASRGIKENTGELFF. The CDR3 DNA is TGTGCCAGCCGAGGGATAAAGGAGAACACCGGGGAGCTGTTTTTT.

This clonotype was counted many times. DNA for the CDR3: TGTGCCAGCAGCTTAGGCAGCCGTAGCTCCTACGAGCAGTACGTC. Amino acid sequence: CASSLGSRSSYEQYV. J is TRBJ2-7 and V is TRBV11-2; D gene ambiguous. Germline assignment: CDR1 SGHAT and CDR2 FQNNGV. Trimming pared 1 base from V and 0 bases from J, leaving 10 bases between. The CDR3 runs to 15 residues.

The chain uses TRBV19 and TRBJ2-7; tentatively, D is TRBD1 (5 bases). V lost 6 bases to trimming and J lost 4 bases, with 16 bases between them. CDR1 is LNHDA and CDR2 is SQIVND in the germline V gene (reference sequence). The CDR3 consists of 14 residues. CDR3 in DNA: TGTGCCAGTAGCACAAAAGGGGCATCGTACGAGCAGTACTTC. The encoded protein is CASSTKGASYEQYF.

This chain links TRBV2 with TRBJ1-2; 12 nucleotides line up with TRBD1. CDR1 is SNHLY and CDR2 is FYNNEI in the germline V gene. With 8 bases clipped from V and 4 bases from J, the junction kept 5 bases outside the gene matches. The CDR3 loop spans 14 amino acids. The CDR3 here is CASRGTGGIYGYTF. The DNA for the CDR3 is TGTGCCAGCCGGGGGACAGGGGGCATCTATGGCTACACCTTC.

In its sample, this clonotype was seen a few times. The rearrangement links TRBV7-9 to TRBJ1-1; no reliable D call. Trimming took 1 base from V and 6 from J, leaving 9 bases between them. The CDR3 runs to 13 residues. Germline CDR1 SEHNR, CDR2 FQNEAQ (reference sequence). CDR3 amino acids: CASSLVGWPEAFF. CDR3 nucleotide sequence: TGTGCCAGCAGCTTAGTGGGGTGGCCTGAAGCTTTCTTT. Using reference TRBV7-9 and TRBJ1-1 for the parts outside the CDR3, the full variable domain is DTGVSQNPRHKITKRGQNVTFRCDPISEHNRLYWYRQTLGQGPEFLTYFQNEAQLEKSRLLSDRFSAERPKGSFSTLEIQRTEQGDSAMYLCASSLVGWPEAFFGQGTRLTVV.